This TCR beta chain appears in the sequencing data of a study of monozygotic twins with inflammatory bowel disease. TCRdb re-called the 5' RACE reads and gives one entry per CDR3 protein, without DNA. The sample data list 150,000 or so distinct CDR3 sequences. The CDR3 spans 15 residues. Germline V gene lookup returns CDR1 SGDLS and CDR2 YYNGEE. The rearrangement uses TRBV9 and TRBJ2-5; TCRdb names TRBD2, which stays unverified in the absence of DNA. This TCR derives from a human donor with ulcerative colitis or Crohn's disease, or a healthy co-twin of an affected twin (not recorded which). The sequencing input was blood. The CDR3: CASSARGGLQETQYF.